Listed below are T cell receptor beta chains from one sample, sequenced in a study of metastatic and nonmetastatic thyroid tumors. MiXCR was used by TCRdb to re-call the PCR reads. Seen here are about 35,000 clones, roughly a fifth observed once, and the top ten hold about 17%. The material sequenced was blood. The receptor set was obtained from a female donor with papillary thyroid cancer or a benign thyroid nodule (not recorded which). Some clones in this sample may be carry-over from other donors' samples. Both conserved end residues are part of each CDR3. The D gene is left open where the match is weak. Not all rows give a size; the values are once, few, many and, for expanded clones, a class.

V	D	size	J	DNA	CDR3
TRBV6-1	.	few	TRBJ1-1	TGTGCCAGCAGGCACTTGACCAGATATTGGGAATCTTTCTTT	CASRHLTRYWESFF
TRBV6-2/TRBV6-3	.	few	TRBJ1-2	TGTGCCAGACAAAAAACAGAGTCCTATGGCTACACCTTC	CARQKTESYGYTF
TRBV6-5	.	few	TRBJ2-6	TGTGCCAGCAGTTCCTCTCCGGGCTGCCGGGCCAACGTCCTGACTTTC	CASSSSPGCRANVLTF
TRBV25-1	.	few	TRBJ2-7	TGTGCCAGCAGTGACGCCGCCTACGAGCAGTACTTC	CASSDAAYEQYF
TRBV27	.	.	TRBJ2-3	TGTGCCAGCAGTTTCGTGACTAATATGGGTACGCAGTATTTT	CASSFVTNMGTQYF
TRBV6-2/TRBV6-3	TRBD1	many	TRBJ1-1	TGTGCCAGCAGTTACGGGACAGGGGGCAAAGCTTTCTTT	CASSYGTGGKAFF
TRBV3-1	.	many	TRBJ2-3	TGTGCCAGCAGATCTCCAGGGAACCGTGAGCAGTATTTT	CASRSPGNREQYF
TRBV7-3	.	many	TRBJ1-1	TGTGCCAGCAGGAATACAACGGGTAATAAGAACACTGAAGCTTTCTTT	CASRNTTGNKNTEAFF
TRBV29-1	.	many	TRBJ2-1	TGCAGCGGGGTGGACGGTCCGAATGAGCAGTTCTTC	CSGVDGPNEQFF
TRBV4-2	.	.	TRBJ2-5	TGTGCCAGCAGCCAAGATGGAGGAGGGCCTTCGGAGACCCAGTACTTC	CASSQDGGGPSETQYF
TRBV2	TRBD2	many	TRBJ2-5	TGTGCCAGCAGTGTCGGAGCGGGGGCCTGGGGGACCCAGTACTTC	CASSVGAGAWGTQYF
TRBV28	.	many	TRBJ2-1	TGTGCCAGCAGAAAAAGGCTCCCTCTTTACAATGAGCAGTTCTTC	CASRKRLPLYNEQFF
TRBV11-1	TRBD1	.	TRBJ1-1	TGTGCCAGCAGCCCTGGGACAGGGGTGAGCACTGAAGCTTTCTTT	CASSPGTGVSTEAFF
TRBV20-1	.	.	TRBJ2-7	TGCAGTGCTAGCGATTATTCTAGGGGCCCCTACGAGCAGTACTTC	CSASDYSRGPYEQYF
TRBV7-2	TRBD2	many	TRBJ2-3	TGTGCCAGCAGCTCGCCCATAGCGGGAGGGAGGGGGACAGATACGCAGTATTTT	CASSSPIAGGRGTDTQYF
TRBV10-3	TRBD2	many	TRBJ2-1	TGTGCCATCAGCGCCTCCGCGGGACTAGCCGGCAATGAGCAGTTCTTC	CAISASAGLAGNEQFF
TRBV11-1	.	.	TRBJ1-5	TGTGCCAGCAGCTCCTGGACAGTGGCCCGCGGGTGTCAGCCCCAGCATTTT	CASSSWTVARGCQPQHF
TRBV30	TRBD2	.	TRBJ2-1	TGTGCCTGGAGTGTAGGACTAGCGGGGGGGGATGAGCAGTTCTTC	CAWSVGLAGGDEQFF
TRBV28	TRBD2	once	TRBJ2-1	TGTGCCAGCAGTTTATTTTGGACTAGCGGGAGTAGACGGCACAATGAGCAGTTCTTC	CASSLFWTSGSRRHNEQFF
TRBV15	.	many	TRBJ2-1	TGTGCCTCTAAAAAGGGGGGCTCCTACAATGAGCAGTTCTTC	CASKKGGSYNEQFF
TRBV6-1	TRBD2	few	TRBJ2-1	TGTGCCAGCACGGGATCGGGAGGGCCAATGAATGAGCATTTCTTC	CASTGSGGPMNEHFF
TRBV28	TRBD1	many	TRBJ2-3	TGTGCCACCTCCGGGACAGCCACAGATACGCAGTATTTT	CATSGTATDTQYF
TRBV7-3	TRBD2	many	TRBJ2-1	TGTGCCAGCAGCTTATCCCCCGCTAGCGGGAGGGGTAATGAGCAGTTCTTC	CASSLSPASGRGNEQFF
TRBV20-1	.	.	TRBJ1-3	TGCACCCATATCCCAGGGGCCAGAAACACCATATATTTT	CTHIPGARNTIYF
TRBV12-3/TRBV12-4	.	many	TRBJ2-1	TGTGCCAGCAGTGATCCGGGACACCAATACAATGAGCAGTTCTTC	CASSDPGHQYNEQFF
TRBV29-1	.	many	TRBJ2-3	TGCAGCGTTCTTGAAAGGGTAATGGATACGCAGTATTTT	CSVLERVMDTQYF
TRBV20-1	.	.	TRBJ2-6	TGCAGTGCTAGAGGGGAGAGAGGGAGTTCTGGGGCCAACGTCCTGACTTTC	CSARGERGSSGANVLTF
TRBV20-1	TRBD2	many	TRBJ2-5	TGCAGTGCTAGAGATCGGATCCTGGTAGCGGGAGCAGAGACCCAGTACTTC	CSARDRILVAGAETQYF
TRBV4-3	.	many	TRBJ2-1	TGCGCCAGCAGCCATCCCAAAGGGAGCCTGAGGGATGAGCAGTTCTTC	CASSHPKGSLRDEQFF
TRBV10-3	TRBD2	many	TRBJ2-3	TGTGCCATCAGTGACACTAGCGGGAGGGCCGTCACAGATACGCAGTATTTT	CAISDTSGRAVTDTQYF
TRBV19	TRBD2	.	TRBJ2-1	TGTGCCAGTAACGCGGGGGTCCCTGATGTGGGGCAGTTCTTC	CASNAGVPDVGQFF
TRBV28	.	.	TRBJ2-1	TGTGCCAGCAGTTTTCCAGAAAGGCGCCACAATGAGCAGTTCTTC	CASSFPERRHNEQFF
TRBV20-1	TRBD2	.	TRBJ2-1	TGCAGTGCTAGAGATTACCTAGCGGGACTGGACAATGAGCAGTTCTTC	CSARDYLAGLDNEQFF
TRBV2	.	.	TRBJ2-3	TGTGCCAGCAGTGAGCGGGGCGGAGATACGCAGTATTTT	CASSERGGDTQYF
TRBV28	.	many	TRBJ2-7	TGTGCCAGCAGTTTAGGAGGGCTGCCCAGTCCCCGCGAGCAGTACTTC	CASSLGGLPSPREQYF
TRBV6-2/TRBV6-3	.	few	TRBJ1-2	TGTGCCAGCAGTTTGGCGGAGAGTCCCAACTATGGCTACACCTTC	CASSLAESPNYGYTF
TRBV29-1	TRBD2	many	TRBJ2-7	TGCAGCGTTGCCGGACTAGCGGGATTCTACGAGCAGTACTTC	CSVAGLAGFYEQYF